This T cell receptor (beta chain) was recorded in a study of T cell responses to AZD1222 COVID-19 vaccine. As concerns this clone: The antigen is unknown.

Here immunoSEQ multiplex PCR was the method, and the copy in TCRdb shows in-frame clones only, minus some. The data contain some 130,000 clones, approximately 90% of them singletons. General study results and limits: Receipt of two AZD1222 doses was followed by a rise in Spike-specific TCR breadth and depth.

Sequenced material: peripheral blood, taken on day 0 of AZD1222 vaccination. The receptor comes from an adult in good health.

Here the CDR3 reads CASSLRTGGYYGYTF. The CDR3 DNA is TGTGCCAGCAGTTTGAGGACAGGGGGATACTATGGCTACACCTTC. This sequence joins TRBV27 and TRBJ1-2; 10 nucleotides line up with TRBD1. Germline-derived CDR1 and CDR2 are MNHEY and SMNVEV (reference sequence). CDR3 length: 15 amino acids. The V gene end was trimmed by 3 bases and the J gene end by 3 bases; junction bases not matched to a gene: 4.